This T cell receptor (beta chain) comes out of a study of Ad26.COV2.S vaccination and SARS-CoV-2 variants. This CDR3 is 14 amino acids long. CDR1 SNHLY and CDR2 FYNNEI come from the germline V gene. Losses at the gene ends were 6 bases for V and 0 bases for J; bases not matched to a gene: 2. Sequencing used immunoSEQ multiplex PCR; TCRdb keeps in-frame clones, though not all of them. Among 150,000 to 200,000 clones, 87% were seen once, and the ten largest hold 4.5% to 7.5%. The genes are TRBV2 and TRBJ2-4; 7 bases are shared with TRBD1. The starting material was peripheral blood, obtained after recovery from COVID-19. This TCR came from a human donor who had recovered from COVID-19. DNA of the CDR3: TGTGCCAGCAGGGACAGGATAGCCAAAAACATTCAGTACTTC. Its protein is CASRDRIAKNIQYF.